This T cell receptor beta chain was observed in a study of blood T cell repertoires in COVID-19. About the research overall: The cDNA or gDNA used as material had been derived from T cells, B-cell-depleted T cells, or PBMCs.

This CDR3 contains 16 residues. Trimming cost V 4 bases and J 6 bases; bases outside gene matches: 15. The germline V gene encodes CDR1 SGHNT and CDR2 YYREEE (reference sequence). Authors' methods: Reference gene primer amplification gave estimated nucleated cell counts. Libraries were prepared by immunoSEQ multiplex PCR; TCRdb keeps only in-frame clonotypes and omits some of them. V and J calls and clone size are as listed in that table; D and trimming were resolved from the DNA. The sample shows 150,000 to 200,000 clones, 81% of them seen only once. This clone was observed once. It was during active infection that Seattle patients were enrolled and then longitudinally followed.

Material for sequencing was peripheral blood. The chain combines TRBV5-4 with TRBJ1-2; 7 bases are a match to TRBD1. The clonotype was recovered from an elderly woman with COVID-19, enrolled during active disease. CDR3 amino acids: CASSHDRLGQNHGYTF. The CDR3 coding sequence is TGTGCCAGCAGCCACGACCGACTGGGACAGAATCATGGCTACACCTTC.